Sequencing of this T cell receptor beta chain was carried out in a study of post-analysis software for immune sequencing data. Looking at the study overall: Progressive-relapsing, secondary progressive and relapsing-remitting multiple sclerosis were among the disease courses included.

Unique molecular identifiers featured in each of the TCR beta cDNA libraries. TCRdb re-derived calls from the PCR reads in MiXCR, one entry per CDR3 protein. There are hundreds of thousands of distinct CDR3 sequences in the sample; around 64% occur only once, and 10% to 12% lies in the top ten. Remarks on this clonotype: The antigen is not known.

The V gene's germline CDR1 is SGHAT and CDR2 FQDESV (reference sequence). The germline V and J ends were trimmed by 0 bases and 1 base, with 12 bases remaining between them. The CDR3 is 16 amino acids. The study's findings and limits: Strong same-batch co-clustering of samples appeared with F measure clustering. There were five TRBV segments more frequent in patients than controls, and TRBV5-6, TRBV5-1 and TRBV20-1 were among them. People with multiple sclerosis had a significantly lower normalized Chao1 diversity than controls did.

This chain links TRBV11-1 with TRBJ2-5, with D perhaps TRBD2 (6 bases). Sequencing input: blood. This sequence originates from a girl aged 2 to 9 with multiple sclerosis. Written as DNA, the CDR3 is TGTGCCAGCAGCTTAGCCGGGAGCGAGGCCCAAGAGACCCAGTACTTC. Translation: CASSLAGSEAQETQYF.